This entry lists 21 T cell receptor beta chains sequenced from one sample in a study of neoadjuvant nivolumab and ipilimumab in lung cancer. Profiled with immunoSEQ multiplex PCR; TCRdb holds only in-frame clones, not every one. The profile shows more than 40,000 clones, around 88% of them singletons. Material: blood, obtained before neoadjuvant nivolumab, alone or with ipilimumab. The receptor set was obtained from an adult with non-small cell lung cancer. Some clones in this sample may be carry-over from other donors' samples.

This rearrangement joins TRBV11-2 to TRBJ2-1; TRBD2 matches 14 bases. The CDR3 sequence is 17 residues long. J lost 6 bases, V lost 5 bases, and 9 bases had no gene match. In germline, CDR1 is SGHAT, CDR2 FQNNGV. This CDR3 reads CASSHRQGTSGSNEQFF. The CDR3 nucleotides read TGTGCCAGCAGCCATCGACAGGGGACTAGCGGGAGCAATGAGCAGTTCTTC.

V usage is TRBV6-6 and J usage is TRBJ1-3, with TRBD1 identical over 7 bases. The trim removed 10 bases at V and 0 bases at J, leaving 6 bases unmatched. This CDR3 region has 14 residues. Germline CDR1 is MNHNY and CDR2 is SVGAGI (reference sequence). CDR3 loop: CATWDSSSGNTIYF. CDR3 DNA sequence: TGTGCCACCTGGGACAGCTCCTCTGGAAACACCATATATTTT.

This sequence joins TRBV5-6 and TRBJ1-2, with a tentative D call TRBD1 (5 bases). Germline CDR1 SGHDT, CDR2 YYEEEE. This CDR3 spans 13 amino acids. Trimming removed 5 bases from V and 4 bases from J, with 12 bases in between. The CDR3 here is CASRYGGGYGYTF. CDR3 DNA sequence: TGTGCCAGCAGATACGGGGGGGGCTATGGCTACACCTTC.

CDR3: CAGRAGGQETQYF. The CDR3 DNA follows: TGTGCCGGCCGGGCGGGAGGACAAGAGACCCAGTACTTC. The chain employs TRBV6-5 and TRBJ2-5; 8 positions match TRBD2. With V trimmed by 11 bases and J by 2 bases, 7 bases remained unmatched. Per the germline V gene, CDR1 is MNHEY and CDR2 is SVGAGI. This CDR3 is built from 13 residues.

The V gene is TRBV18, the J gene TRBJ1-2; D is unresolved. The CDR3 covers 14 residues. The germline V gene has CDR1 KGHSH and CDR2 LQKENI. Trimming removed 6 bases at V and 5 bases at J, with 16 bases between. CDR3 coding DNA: TGTGCCAGCTCCTCGGGCCTCTCTTCTTATGGCTACACCTTC. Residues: CASSSGLSSYGYTF.

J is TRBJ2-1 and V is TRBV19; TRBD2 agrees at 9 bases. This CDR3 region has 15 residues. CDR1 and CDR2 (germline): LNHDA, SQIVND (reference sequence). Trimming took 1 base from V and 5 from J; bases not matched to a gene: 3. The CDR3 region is CASSIATSGNNEQFF. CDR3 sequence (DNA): TGTGCCAGTAGTATAGCGACTAGCGGAAACAATGAGCAGTTCTTC.

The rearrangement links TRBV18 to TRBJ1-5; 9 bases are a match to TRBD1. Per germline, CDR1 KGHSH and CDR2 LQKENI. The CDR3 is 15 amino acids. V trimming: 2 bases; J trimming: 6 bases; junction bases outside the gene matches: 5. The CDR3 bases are TGTGCCAGCTCACCATTACAGGGGGCAGGTCAGCCCCAGCATTTT. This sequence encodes CASSPLQGAGQPQHF.

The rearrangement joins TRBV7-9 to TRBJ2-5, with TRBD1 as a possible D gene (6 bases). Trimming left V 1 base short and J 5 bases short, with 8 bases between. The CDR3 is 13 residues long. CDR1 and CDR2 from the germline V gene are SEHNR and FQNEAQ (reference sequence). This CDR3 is CASSLGGRETQYF. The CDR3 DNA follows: TGTGCCAGCAGCTTAGGGGGGCGTGAGACCCAGTACTTC.

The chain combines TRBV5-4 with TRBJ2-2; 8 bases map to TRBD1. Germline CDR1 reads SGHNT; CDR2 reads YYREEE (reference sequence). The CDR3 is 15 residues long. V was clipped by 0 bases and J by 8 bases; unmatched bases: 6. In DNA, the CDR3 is TGTGCCAGCAGCTTGGATAACACAGGGGGAGGGGAGCTGTTTTTT. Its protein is CASSLDNTGGGELFF.

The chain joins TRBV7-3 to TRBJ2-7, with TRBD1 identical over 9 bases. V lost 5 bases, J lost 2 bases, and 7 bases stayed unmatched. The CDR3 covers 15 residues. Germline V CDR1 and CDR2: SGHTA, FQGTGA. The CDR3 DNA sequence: TGTGCCAGCAGCCCTGGGACAGGGCGAACCTACGAGCAGTACTTC. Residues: CASSPGTGRTYEQYF. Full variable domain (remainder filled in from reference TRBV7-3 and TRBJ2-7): GAGVSQTPSNKVTEKGKYVELRCDPISGHTALYWYRQSLGQGPEFLIYFQGTGAADDSGLPNDRFFAVRPEGSVSTLKIQRTERGDSAVYLCASSPGTGRTYEQYFGPGTRLTVT.

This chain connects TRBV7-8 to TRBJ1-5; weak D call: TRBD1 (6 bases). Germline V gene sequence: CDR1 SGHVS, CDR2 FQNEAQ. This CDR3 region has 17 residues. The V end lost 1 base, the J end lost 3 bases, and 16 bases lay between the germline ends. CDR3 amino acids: CASSLVGGGSFNQPQHF. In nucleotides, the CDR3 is TGTGCCAGCAGCTTAGTAGGGGGAGGGTCCTTCAATCAGCCCCAGCATTTT.

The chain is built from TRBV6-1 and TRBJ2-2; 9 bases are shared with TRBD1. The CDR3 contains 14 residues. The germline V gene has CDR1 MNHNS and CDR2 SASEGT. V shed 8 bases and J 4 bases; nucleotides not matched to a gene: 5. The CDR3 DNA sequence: TGTGCCAGCCCGGGACAGGGTGGCACCGGGGAGCTGTTTTTT. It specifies CASPGQGGTGELFF.

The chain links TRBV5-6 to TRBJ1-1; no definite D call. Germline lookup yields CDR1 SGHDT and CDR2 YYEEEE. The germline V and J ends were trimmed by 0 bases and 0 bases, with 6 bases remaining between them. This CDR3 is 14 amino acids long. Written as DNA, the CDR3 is TGTGCCAGCAGCTTGGTGGCGCTGAACACTGAAGCTTTCTTT. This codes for CASSLVALNTEAFF.

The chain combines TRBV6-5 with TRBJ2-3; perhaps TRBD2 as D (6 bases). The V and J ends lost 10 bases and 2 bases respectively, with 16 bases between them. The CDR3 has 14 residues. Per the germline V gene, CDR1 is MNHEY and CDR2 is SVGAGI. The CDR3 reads CATSGGVITDTQYF. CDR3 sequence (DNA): TGTGCCACCTCCGGGGGAGTCATCACAGATACGCAGTATTTT.

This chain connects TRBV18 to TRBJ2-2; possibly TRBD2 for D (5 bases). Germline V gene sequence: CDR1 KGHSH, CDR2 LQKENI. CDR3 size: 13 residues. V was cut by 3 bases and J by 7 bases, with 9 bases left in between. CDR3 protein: CASSPRGLGELFF. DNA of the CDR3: TGTGCCAGCTCACCCCGAGGGCTCGGGGAGCTGTTTTTT.

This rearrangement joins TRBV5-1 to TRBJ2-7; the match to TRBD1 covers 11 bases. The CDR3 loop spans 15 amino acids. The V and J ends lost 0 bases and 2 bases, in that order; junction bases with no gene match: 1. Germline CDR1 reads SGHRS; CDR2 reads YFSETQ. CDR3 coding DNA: TGCGCCAGCAGCTTGGCGGGACAGGGGGCCTACGAGCAGTACTTC. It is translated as CASSLAGQGAYEQYF. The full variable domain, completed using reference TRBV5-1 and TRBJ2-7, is KAGVTQTPRYLIKTRGQQVTLSCSPISGHRSVSWYQQTPGQGLQFLFEYFSETQRNKGNFPGRFSGRQFSNSRSEMNVSTLELGDSALYLCASSLAGQGAYEQYFGPGTRLTVT.

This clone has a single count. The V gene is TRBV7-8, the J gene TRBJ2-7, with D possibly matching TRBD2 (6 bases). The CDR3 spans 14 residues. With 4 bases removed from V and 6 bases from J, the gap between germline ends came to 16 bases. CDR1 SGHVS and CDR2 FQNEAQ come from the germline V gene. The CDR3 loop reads CASSSGLYPGEQYF. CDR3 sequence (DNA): TGTGCCAGCAGCTCGGGACTTTACCCCGGCGAGCAGTACTTC.

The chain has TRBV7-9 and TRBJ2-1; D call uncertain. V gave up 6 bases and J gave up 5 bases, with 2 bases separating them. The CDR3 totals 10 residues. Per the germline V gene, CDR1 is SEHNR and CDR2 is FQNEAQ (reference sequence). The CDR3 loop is CASRNNEQFF. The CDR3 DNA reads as TGTGCCAGCAGGAACAATGAGCAGTTCTTC.

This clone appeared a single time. This CDR3 reads CASSIKSYLGEQYF. CDR3 coding DNA: TGTGCCAGTAGTATAAAGTCCTACCTGGGCGAGCAGTACTTC. The chain recombines TRBV19 with TRBJ2-7; D not resolved. This CDR3 comprises 14 residues. Trimming left V 2 bases short and J 6 bases short, with 14 bases between. Germline-derived CDR1 and CDR2 are LNHDA and SQIVND (reference sequence).

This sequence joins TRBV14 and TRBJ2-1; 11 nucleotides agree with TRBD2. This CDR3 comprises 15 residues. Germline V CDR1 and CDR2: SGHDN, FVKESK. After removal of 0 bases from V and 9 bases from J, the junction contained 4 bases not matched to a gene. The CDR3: CASSQELAGVSEQFF. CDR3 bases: TGTGCCAGCAGCCAAGAACTAGCGGGAGTTAGTGAGCAGTTCTTC.

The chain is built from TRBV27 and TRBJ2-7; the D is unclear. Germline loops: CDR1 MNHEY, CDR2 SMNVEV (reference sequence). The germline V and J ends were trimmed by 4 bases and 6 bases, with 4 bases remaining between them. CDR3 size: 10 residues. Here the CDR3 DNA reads TGTGCCAGCAGTTCAATCGAGCAGTACTTC. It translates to CASSSIEQYF.